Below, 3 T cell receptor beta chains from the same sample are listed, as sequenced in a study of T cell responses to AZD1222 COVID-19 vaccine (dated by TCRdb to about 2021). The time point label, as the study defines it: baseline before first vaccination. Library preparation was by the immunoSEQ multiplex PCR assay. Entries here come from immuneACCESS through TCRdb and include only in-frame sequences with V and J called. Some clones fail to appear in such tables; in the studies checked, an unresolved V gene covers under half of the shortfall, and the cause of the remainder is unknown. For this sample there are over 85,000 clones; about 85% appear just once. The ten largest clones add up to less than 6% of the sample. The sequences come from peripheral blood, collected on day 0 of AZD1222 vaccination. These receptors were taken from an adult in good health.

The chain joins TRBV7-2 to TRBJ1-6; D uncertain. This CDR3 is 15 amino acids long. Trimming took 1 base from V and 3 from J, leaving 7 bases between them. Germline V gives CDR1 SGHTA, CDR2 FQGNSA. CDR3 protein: CASSLDPVYNSPLHF. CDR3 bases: TGTGCCAGCAGCTTAGATCCAGTCTATAATTCACCCCTCCACTTT.

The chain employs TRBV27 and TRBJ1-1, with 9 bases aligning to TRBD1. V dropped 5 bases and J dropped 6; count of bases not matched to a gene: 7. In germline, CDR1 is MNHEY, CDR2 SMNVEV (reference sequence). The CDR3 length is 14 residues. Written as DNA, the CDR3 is TGTGCCAGCAGTCAACAGGGGGCTCACCCTGAAGCTTTCTTT. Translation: CASSQQGAHPEAFF.

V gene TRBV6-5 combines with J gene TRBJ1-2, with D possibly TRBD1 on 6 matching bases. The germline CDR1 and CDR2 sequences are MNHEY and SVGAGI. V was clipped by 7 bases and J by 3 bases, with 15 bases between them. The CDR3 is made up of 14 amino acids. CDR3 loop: CASNSGGEDYGYTF. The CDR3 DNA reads TGTGCCAGCAACTCTGGGGGCGAGGACTATGGCTACACCTTC.